This TCR beta chain was sequenced for a study of shared clonotypes between healthy human individuals (dated by TCRdb to between 2020 and 2021). Study-wide context: Two women and three men aged 18 to 49 years were included in the cohort. For each donor, three plates each were used for CD4 naive and CD4 memory, two plates were used for CD8 naive, and one plate was used for CD8 memory. Blood TCR repertoires of several healthy adults were deeply sequenced to estimate repertoire size and the extent of clonotype sharing between individuals. To increase sequencing depth and limit assay-specific biases, TCR repertoire library preparation and sequencing were carried out by different laboratories using diverse techniques. Leukapheresis yielded between about 0.9 and 10 billion PBMCs per donor.

CD8 naive samples consisted of CD45RO-negative cells that were positively selected for CCR7, yielding a CD45RA+CCR7+ population without TemRA cells. The donors were healthy, HIV-negative adults with no recently reported acute infections or vaccinations. Every donor was a Caucasian adult residing in Nashville, Tennessee, USA. Blood was obtained by leukapheresis, after which PBMCs were separated by Ficoll-Histopaque density gradient centrifugation and cryopreserved in liquid nitrogen vapor phase. Analytical flow cytometry was used to check the purity and quantity of each magnetically sorted T cell population. From each sorted fraction, genomic DNA was isolated and quantified by UV absorbance on a Nanodrop 2000c. Broader findings and caveats from the paper: Even with the large sequencing depth, rarefaction of the sorted-subset datasets indicated that sequencing was incomplete. Sharing across a handful of donors was observed for about 4.8% of naive CD4, about 4% of naive CD8, 2% to 2.5% of memory CD4, and about 0.39% of memory CD8 clonotypes. The genetic and exposure-history diversity represented was limited by the small number of donors. Larger estimated clonotype richness was generally found for naive subsets than for memory subsets. Pairwise subsampling led to the expectation that sequencing depth would affect the degree of clonotype sharing among donors. Higher generation probabilities were observed for clonotypes shared by all four sorted-subset donors than for non-shared clonotypes. Sampling was restricted to blood, and TCR repertoires in tissues likely differ from the TCR repertoires found in blood.

In the germline V gene (reference sequence), CDR1 corresponds to SEHNR and CDR2 to FQNEAQ. Including the terminal cysteine and phenylalanine, the CDR3 comprises 11 residues. Solely the CDR3 DNA is kept, with 33 bases framed from the first base. Trimming removed 4 bases from V and 8 bases from J, leaving 8 bases between the germline ends. Using the deep immunoSEQ assay, multiplex PCR amplified TCR CDR3 regions from genomic DNA. For each cell subset, the extracted genomic DNA was distributed evenly across all wells of several immunoSEQ 96-well plates, and each plate served as one replicate. For sorted subsets, approximately 210 ng genomic DNA, equal to 30,000 to 35,000 T cell genomes, was loaded into each replicate PCR. Purified libraries were quantified with a Qubit 3.0 fluorometer, sized on a Bioanalyzer 2100, and re-quantified with the KAPA Library Quantification kit. A separate single-read 150-cycle Illumina NextSeq 550 flow cell was used to sequence each immunoSEQ 96-well plate. The paper's processing steps were these. Because the immunoSEQ output included only junctional sequences and no quality scores, the filtering could not be the same as the filtering used for full-length reads. To assign V/J genes and CDR3, sequences were annotated against IMGT germline references using PyIR, a Python wrapper for IgBLAST v1.9. Reads with weak V/J assignments (E-value above 1e-6), missing CDR3, stop codons, out-of-frame junctions, or ambiguous translated residues were removed. V3J clonotypes were defined by identical inferred V gene, J gene, and CDR3 amino acid sequence. Percentage overlap between repertoires was computed as shared unique clonotypes divided by the size of the smaller repertoire. Three approaches were used to assess repertoire richness: RTK rarefaction, the Chao1 estimator, and Recon v2.1 estimates of unobserved clonotypes. Generation probabilities for all TCRbeta clonotypes obtained by the gDNA method from a handful of donors were computed using OLGA. The table comes from immuneACCESS by way of TCRdb, which keeps in-frame sequences with V and J called. Part of the clones is missing from these tables; in studies checked, under half for an unresolved V gene and the rest for unknown reasons. That table is the source of V, J and clone size, and D and trimming were worked out from the DNA. Recorded for this sample are approximately 810,000 clones; more than 85% of them occurred a single time. Jointly, the top ten make up nearly 25% of the sample.

This clone was counted a few times. No cognate antigen has been identified for it. The record has no base qualities; no much larger clone is one base away. The clonotype was recovered from a man aged 25-45 years in good health. Recombination joined TRBV7-9 with TRBJ1-2; the D region possibly corresponds to TRBD1 (6 bases align). What was sequenced was naive CD8+ T cells sorted from blood. Read against the paper, the sample's cell subset or site label means: CD45RA+CCR7+. The CDR3 loop reads CASSWGPGYTF. The DNA sequence reads TGTGCCAGCAGCTGGGGGCCCGGCTACACCTTC. Extended through the reference TRBV7-9 and TRBJ1-2 proteins, this CDR3 yields the full variable domain: DTGVSQNPRHKITKRGQNVTFRCDPISEHNRLYWYRQTLGQGPEFLTYFQNEAQLEKSRLLSDRFSAERPKGSFSTLEIQRTEQGDSAMYLCASSWGPGYTFGSGTRLTVV.